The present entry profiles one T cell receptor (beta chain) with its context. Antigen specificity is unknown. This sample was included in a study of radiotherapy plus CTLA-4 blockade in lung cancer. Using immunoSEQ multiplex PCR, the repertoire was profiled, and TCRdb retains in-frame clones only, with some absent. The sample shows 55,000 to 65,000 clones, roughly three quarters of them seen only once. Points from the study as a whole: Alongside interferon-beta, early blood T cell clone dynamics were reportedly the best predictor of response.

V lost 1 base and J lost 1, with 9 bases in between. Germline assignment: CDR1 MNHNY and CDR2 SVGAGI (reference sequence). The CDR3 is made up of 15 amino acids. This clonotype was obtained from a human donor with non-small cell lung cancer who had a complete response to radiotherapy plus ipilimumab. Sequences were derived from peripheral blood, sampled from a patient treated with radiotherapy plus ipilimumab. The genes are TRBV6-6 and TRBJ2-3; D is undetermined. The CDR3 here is CASSYLRGGTDTQYF. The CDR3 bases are TGTGCCAGCAGTTACTTACGAGGTGGCACAGATACGCAGTATTTT.